One sample yielded the 18 T cell receptor beta chains listed below, sequenced in a study of blood T cell repertoires in COVID-19. The data were produced by immunoSEQ multiplex PCR, yet TCRdb's version contains in-frame clones alone and is incomplete. The sample has some 200,000 clones, roughly four fifths seen once. Sequences were obtained from PBMCs or T cells enriched from blood (not recorded which). The source is a man aged 40-50 years who had recovered from COVID-19.

The V call is TRBV4-1, the J call TRBJ1-6; no clear D. The CDR3 contains 17 residues. The V gene's germline CDR1 is MGHRA and CDR2 YSYEKL. V was clipped by 8 bases and J by 0 bases, with 17 bases between them. Written as DNA, the CDR3 is TGCGCCAGCTCGAGAGGGATATCCAGCTCCTATAATTCACCCCTCCACTTT. Translation: CASSRGISSSYNSPLHF.

This clone was seen only once. The chain links TRBV7-3 to TRBJ2-1; 7 bases match TRBD1. Germline lookup yields CDR1 SGHTA and CDR2 FQGTGA. Germline trimming cut 2 bases from V and 4 bases from J; bases unmatched to any gene: 8. The CDR3 runs to 16 residues. The CDR3 DNA follows: TGTGCCAGCAGCTTACTTCGGACAGGAGATTACAATGAGCAGTTCTTC. Translating gives CASSLLRTGDYNEQFF.

This clone occurred once. The J gene is TRBJ2-5, the V gene TRBV28, with a tentative D call TRBD2 (6 bases). V was trimmed by 4 bases and J by 4 bases, leaving 13 bases between them. The CDR3 loop spans 14 amino acids. Germline lookup yields CDR1 MDHEN and CDR2 SYDVKM. Written as DNA, the CDR3 is TGTGCCAGCAGTTCCGGGGGTGAGGGAGAGACCCAGTACTTC. Translating gives CASSSGGEGETQYF.

The V call is TRBV5-4, the J call TRBJ2-2; D ambiguous. The V gene's germline CDR1 is SGHNT and CDR2 YYREEE (reference sequence). This CDR3 comprises 15 residues. Trimming pared 2 bases from V and 1 base from J, leaving 9 bases between. The CDR3 DNA is TGTGCCAGCAGCTTTCTAACAGAGAACACCGGGGAGCTGTTTTTT. It encodes CASSFLTENTGELFF.

V gene TRBV7-8 combines with J gene TRBJ1-4; D gene ambiguous. CDR1 and CDR2 from the germline V gene are SGHVS and FQNEAQ. The CDR3 contains 13 residues. V was pared by 7 bases and J by 8 bases, with 14 bases between. CDR3 sequence reads: CASTRRLREKLFF. The CDR3 nucleotides read TGTGCCAGCACTCGGCGATTGAGGGAAAAACTGTTTTTT.

J is TRBJ1-4 and V is TRBV19, with 7 positions matching TRBD1. The germline V gene has CDR1 LNHDA and CDR2 SQIVND (reference sequence). V shed 5 bases, J shed 6 bases, and the junction held 9 bases outside the gene matches. The CDR3 has 15 amino acids. The CDR3 protein is CASSALGQPYEKLFF. The CDR3 DNA reads as TGTGCCAGTAGTGCTTTGGGACAGCCCTATGAAAAACTGTTTTTT. Supplemented by reference TRBV19 and TRBJ1-4, the full variable domain reads DGGITQSPKYLFRKEGQNVTLSCEQNLNHDAMYWYRQDPGQGLRLIYYSQIVNDFQKGDIAEGYSVSREKKESFPLTVTSAQKNPTAFYLCASSALGQPYEKLFFGSGTQLSVL.

This chain uses TRBV6-1 with TRBJ1-3; a possible D gene is TRBD1 (5 bases). The germline V and J ends were trimmed by 2 bases and 3 bases, with 17 bases remaining between them. CDR1 and CDR2 from the germline V gene are MNHNS and SASEGT. There are 17 residues in the CDR3. The CDR3, as DNA: TGTGCCAGCAGTGAAAACTTGCAGGGATTAGATGGAAACACCATATATTTT. Its protein product is CASSENLQGLDGNTIYF.

The V call is TRBV28, the J call TRBJ2-6, with TRBD1 as a possible D gene (5 bases). Between the trimmed V and J ends, which lost 6 bases and 0 bases, there was a span of 12 bases. This CDR3 comprises 16 residues. CDR1 and CDR2 from the germline V gene are MDHEN and SYDVKM. Written as DNA, the CDR3 is TGTGCCAGCAGGGCAGGGTTTTACTCTGGGGCCAACGTCCTGACTTTC. Translating gives CASRAGFYSGANVLTF.

Here the CDR3 reads CASSFFAGFGTANTEAFF. The CDR3 DNA follows: TGCGCCAGCAGCTTCTTCGCCGGTTTCGGGACAGCGAACACTGAAGCTTTCTTT. This chain joins TRBV5-1 and TRBJ1-1; 7 bases are shared with TRBD1. The CDR3 length is 18 residues. Trimming at V came to 2 bases and at J to 1 base, leaving 14 bases not matched to a gene. CDR1 and CDR2 from the germline V gene are SGHRS and YFSETQ.

This chain connects TRBV7-3 to TRBJ1-2; 11 bases line up with TRBD1. V shed 4 bases, J shed 7 bases, and the junction held 17 bases outside the gene matches. The CDR3 spans 18 residues. Germline V gene lookup returns CDR1 SGHTA and CDR2 FQGTGA. DNA of the CDR3: TGTGCCAGCAGCTCACTATATGATCGGGACAGGGGGGTTACTGGCTACACCTTC. The encoded protein is CASSSLYDRDRGVTGYTF.

The V call is TRBV28, the J call TRBJ2-1, with D perhaps matching TRBD2 (5 bases). This CDR3 is built from 16 residues. CDR1 MDHEN and CDR2 SYDVKM come from the germline V gene. Trimming took 5 bases from V and 7 from J, leaving 21 bases between them. CDR3 sequence reads: CASSPLEGRRGNEQFF. Written as DNA, the CDR3 is TGTGCCAGCAGTCCCCTCGAAGGGCGCAGAGGGAATGAGCAGTTCTTC.

This clone was counted a few times. The rearrangement uses TRBV29-1 and TRBJ2-7; 9 positions agree with TRBD2. Germline CDR1 and CDR2: SQVTM and ANQGSEA. This CDR3 comprises 15 residues. V trimming: 7 bases; J trimming: 3 bases; junction bases outside the gene matches: 13. CDR3 DNA sequence: TGCAGCGCCGTATCGGCAGGACTAGCGATCTACGAGCAGTACTTC. Translated, it gives CSAVSAGLAIYEQYF.

The chain uses TRBV4-1 and TRBJ2-7; TRBD2 agrees at 10 bases. In germline, CDR1 is MGHRA, CDR2 YSYEKL. After removal of 3 bases from V and 2 bases from J, the junction contained 7 bases not matched to a gene. The CDR3 is 16 residues long. This CDR3 is CASSHQGLATAYEQYF. CDR3 in DNA: TGCGCCAGCAGCCATCAGGGACTAGCGACAGCCTACGAGCAGTACTTC.

In its sample, this clone was seen once. The chain carries TRBV9 and TRBJ2-2; unclear D gene. V was pared by 0 bases and J by 4 bases, with 10 bases between. Germline values: CDR1 SGDLS, CDR2 YYNGEE. This CDR3 has 15 amino acids. DNA of the CDR3: TGTGCCAGCAGCGTAGCGGCAGGATTCACCGGGGAGCTGTTTTTT. The encoded protein is CASSVAAGFTGELFF.

This clone was detected only once. The chain recombines TRBV7-9 with TRBJ2-7, with 7 nucleotides matching TRBD1. Germline V gene data show CDR1 as SEHNR and CDR2 as FQNEAQ (reference sequence). Trimming removed 8 bases from V and 2 bases from J; junction bases left unmatched: 3. The length of the CDR3 is 12 residues. CDR3 loop: CASEGAPYEQYV. The DNA for the CDR3 is TGTGCCAGCGAGGGGGCCCCCTACGAGCAGTACGTC.

The rearrangement uses TRBV28 and TRBJ2-7; TRBD2 aligns across 8 bases. Germline V lookup: CDR1 MDHEN, CDR2 SYDVKM. This CDR3 region has 14 residues. V was clipped by 5 bases and J by 1 base; unmatched bases: 4. CDR3 bases: TGTGCCAGCAGTGAGACGGGAGGGTCCTACGAGCAGTACGTC. Amino acid sequence: CASSETGGSYEQYV.

The rearrangement joins TRBV6-2 or TRBV6-3 to TRBJ2-1, with 7 positions matching TRBD1. Germline V CDR1 and CDR2: MNHEY, SVGEGT. This CDR3 contains 17 residues. The ends lost 5 bases at V and 0 bases at J; junction bases unmatched: 10. Here the CDR3 DNA reads TGTGCCAGCAGTGACCCAATGGGACAGAGCTCCTACAATGAGCAGTTCTTC. It is translated as CASSDPMGQSSYNEQFF.

The rearrangement uses TRBV27 and TRBJ1-1; 7 bases are shared with TRBD1. The CDR3 has 15 amino acids. The V segment lost 8 bases and the J segment 1 base; nucleotides outside the gene matches: 10. The V gene's germline CDR1 is MNHEY and CDR2 SMNVEV (reference sequence). The CDR3 DNA follows: TGTGCCAGCGGCCGACAGGGACCGGGGAACACTGAAGCTTTCTTT. Protein sequence: CASGRQGPGNTEAFF.